This T cell receptor beta chain was profiled in a study of T cells after yellow fever vaccination. This clonotype was counted between two and nine times. What it binds is not known. The germline V gene encodes CDR1 SGHDT and CDR2 YYEEEE. V lost 1 base, J lost 2 bases, and 8 bases stayed unmatched. This CDR3 is 18 amino acids long. Generation of TCR cDNA used 5'RACE template switching (which added a universal primer site and UMIs). A single record per CDR3 protein comes from TCRdb applying MiXCR to the 5' RACE reads. The sample includes hundreds of thousands of distinct CDR3 sequences, 18% of them seen just once. Whole-study findings and limits: At about 97% for CD4 and over 80% for CD8, most primary-vaccination clones showed up again after the booster. The CD4 compartment and the CD8 compartment contained a small share of clonotypes in common. Researchers cautioned that FACS-sorted repertoires could harbor abundant clonotypes contaminating from the bulk population.

Specimen: PBMCs, collected before the yellow fever booster vaccination. This TCR derives from a young man who received the YFV17D yellow fever vaccine. The genes are TRBV5-6 and TRBJ2-1, with 11 positions matching TRBD2. CDR3 DNA: TGTGCCAGCAGCTTGATAATAACTAGCGGGGGCCCCTACAATGAGCAGTTCTTC. It translates to CASSLIITSGGPYNEQFF.